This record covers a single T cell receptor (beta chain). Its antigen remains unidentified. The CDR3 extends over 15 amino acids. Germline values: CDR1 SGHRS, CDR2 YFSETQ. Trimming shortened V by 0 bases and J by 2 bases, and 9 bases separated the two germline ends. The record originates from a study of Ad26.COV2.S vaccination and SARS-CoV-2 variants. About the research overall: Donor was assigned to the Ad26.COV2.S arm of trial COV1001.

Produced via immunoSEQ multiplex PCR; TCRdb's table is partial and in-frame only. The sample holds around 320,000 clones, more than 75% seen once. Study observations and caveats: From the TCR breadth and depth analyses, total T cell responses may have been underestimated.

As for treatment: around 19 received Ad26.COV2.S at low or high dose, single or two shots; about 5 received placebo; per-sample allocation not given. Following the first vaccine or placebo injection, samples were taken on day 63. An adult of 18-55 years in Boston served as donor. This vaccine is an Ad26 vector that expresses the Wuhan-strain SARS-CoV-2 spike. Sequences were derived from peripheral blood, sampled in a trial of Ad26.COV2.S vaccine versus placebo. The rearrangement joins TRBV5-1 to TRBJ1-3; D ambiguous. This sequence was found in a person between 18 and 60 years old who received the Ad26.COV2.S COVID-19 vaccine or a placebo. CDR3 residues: CASSLDGTTGNTIYF. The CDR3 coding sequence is TGCGCCAGCAGCTTGGATGGCACCACTGGAAACACCATATATTTT.